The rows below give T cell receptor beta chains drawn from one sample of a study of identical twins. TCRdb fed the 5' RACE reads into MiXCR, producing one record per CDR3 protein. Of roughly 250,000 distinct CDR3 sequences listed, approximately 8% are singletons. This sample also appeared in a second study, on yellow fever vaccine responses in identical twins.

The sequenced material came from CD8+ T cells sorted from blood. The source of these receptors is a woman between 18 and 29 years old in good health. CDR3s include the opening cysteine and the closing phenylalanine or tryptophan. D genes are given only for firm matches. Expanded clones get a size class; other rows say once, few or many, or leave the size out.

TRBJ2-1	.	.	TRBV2	CASSESLASSYNEQFF	TGTGCCAGCAGTGAGTCGCTAGCGAGCTCCTACAATGAGCAGTTCTTC
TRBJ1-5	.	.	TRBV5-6	CASSWGQTQPQHF	TGTGCCAGCAGCTGGGGGCAGACTCAGCCCCAGCATTTT
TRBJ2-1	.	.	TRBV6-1	CASSGTGELHEQFF	TGTGCCAGCAGCGGAACCGGGGAGCTCCATGAGCAGTTCTTC
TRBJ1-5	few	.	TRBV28	CASRELTGNQPQHF	TGTGCCAGCAGAGAGTTGACCGGCAATCAGCCCCAGCATTTT
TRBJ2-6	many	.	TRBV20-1	CSVTVGGASGANVLTF	TGCAGTGTTACCGTTGGCGGGGCCTCTGGGGCCAACGTCCTGACTTTC
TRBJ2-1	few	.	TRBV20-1	CSARKRSDSYNEQFF	TGCAGTGCTAGAAAGAGGAGTGACTCCTACAATGAGCAGTTCTTC
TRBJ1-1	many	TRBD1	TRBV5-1	CASSPDRGDTEAFF	TGCGCCAGCAGCCCGGACAGGGGGGACACTGAAGCTTTCTTT
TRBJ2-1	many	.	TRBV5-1	CASSLVGSSYNEQFF	TGCGCCAGCAGCTTGGTAGGTAGCTCCTACAATGAGCAGTTCTTC
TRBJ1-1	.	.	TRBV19	CASSPLRRGRSYTEAFF	TGTGCCAGTAGTCCTCTTCGGAGGGGAAGATCTTACACTGAAGCTTTCTTT
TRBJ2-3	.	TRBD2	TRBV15	CATSRDRAGGPDTQYF	TGTGCCACCAGCAGAGACAGAGCGGGAGGGCCAGATACGCAGTATTTT
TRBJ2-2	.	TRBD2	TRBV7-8	CASSLGRTSQAGELFF	TGTGCCAGCAGCTTAGGACGGACTAGTCAGGCCGGGGAGCTGTTTTTT
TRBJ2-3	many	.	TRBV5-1	CASSLYRNRNLMQYF	TGCGCCAGCAGCTTATACCGCAACAGGAACCTCATGCAGTATTTT
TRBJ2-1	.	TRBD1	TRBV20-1	CCASSRDRERSYNEQFF	TGCTGTGCTAGCTCCCGGGACAGGGAGAGGTCCTACAATGAGCAGTTCTTC
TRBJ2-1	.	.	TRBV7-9	CASSTDTSSYNEQFF	TGTGCCAGCAGCACAGACACAAGCTCCTACAATGAGCAGTTCTTC
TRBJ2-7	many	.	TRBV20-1	CSARSGSESSYEQYF	TGCAGTGCCCGCTCGGGTAGCGAGAGCTCCTACGAGCAGTACTTC
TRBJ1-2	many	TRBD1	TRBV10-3	CAISETGTGSYGYTF	TGTGCCATCAGTGAGACCGGGACAGGGTCCTATGGCTACACCTTC
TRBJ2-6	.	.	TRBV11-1	CASSIVEWVEGGISGANVLTF	TGTGCCAGCAGCATAGTAGAGTGGGTAGAAGGAGGGATCTCTGGGGCCAACGTCCTGACTTTC
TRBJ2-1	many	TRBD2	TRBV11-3	CASQGLAGLNEQFF	TGTGCCAGCCAGGGGCTAGCGGGGCTCAATGAGCAGTTCTTC